This TCR beta chain was identified during a study of untreated major depressive disorder. Overall study findings and caveats: TRBV05-01 (Vbeta 5.1) usage was higher in CD4+ T cells of depressed patients than controls.

The CDR3 totals 15 residues. Germline V CDR1 and CDR2: SQVTM, ANQGSEA. V trimming: 4 bases; J trimming: 0 bases; junction bases outside the gene matches: 3. Major depressive disorder by DSM-IV, Hamilton depression score of at least 18. The assay was immunoSEQ multiplex PCR, and TCRdb's table has in-frame clones only and misses some. The sample lists about 15,000 clones; around nine tenths were seen once. To note about this clone: Its antigen remains unidentified.

This chain connects TRBV29-1 to TRBJ1-4, with TRBD1 identical over 9 bases. Sequenced material: CD4+ T cells from PBMCs. The sequence was collected from a young man with major depressive disorder. The DNA for the CDR3 is TGCAGCGTTGCCAGACAGGGGGCAACTAATGAAAAACTGTTTTTT. As protein: CSVARQGATNEKLFF.